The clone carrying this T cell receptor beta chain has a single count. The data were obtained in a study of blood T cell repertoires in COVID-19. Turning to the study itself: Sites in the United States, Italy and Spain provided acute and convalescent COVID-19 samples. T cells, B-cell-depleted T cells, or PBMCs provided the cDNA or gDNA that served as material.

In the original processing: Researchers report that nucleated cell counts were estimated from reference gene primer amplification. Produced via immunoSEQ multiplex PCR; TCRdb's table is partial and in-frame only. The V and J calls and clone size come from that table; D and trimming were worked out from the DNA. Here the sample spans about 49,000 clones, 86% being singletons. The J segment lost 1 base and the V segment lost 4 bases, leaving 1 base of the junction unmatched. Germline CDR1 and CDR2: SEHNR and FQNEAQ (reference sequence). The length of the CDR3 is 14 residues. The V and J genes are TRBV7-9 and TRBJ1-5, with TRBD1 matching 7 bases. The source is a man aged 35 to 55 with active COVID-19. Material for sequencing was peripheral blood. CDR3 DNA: TGTGCCAGCAGCTCAGGGGGGAGCAATCAGCCCCAGCATTTT. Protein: CASSSGGSNQPQHF.